The present TCR beta chain was sequenced within a study of control samples from healthy donors and cancer patients. Only in-frame clones appear in the TCRdb table, and some are missing; sequencing was by immunoSEQ multiplex PCR. The sample has about 92,000 clones; roughly four fifths are singletons. Germline CDR1 MNHEY, CDR2 SVGAGI. This CDR3 region has 14 residues. J gave up 4 bases and V 2 bases, and 1 base lay outside the gene matches. The gene calls are TRBV6-5 and TRBJ2-7; 11 bases align to TRBD2. Sequencing input: blood. This TCR came from a woman aged 60-75 years in good health. CDR3 nucleotides: TGTGCCAGCAGTTACACTAGCGGGAGTTACGAGCAGTACTTC. This codes for CASSYTSGSYEQYF.